This is a list of T cell receptor beta chains from one sample in a study of CD8+CD57+ T cells in acquired aplastic anemia. MiXCR, applied by TCRdb to the reads, yields one record per CDR3 protein. Of about 220,000 distinct CDR3 sequences listed, about a third were seen once; the top ten hold 1.1%. The sample comprised sorted CD4+, CD8+, or CD8+CD57+ T cells (not recorded which) from PBMCs. Receptors were obtained from a human donor in good health, serving as a control. The CDR3 runs from the conserved cysteine through the conserved F or W. D genes are given only for firm matches. The listing skips clone size in some rows; elsewhere it reads once, few, many or a size class.

D gene: TRBD1
clone size: NA
J gene: TRBJ2-7
V gene: TRBV20-1
CDR3 protein: CSAIPTGGSYEQYF
CDR3 DNA: TGCAGTGCTATACCGACAGGGGGCAGTTACGAGCAGTACTTC

D gene: NA
clone size: few
J gene: TRBJ2-7
V gene: TRBV5-8
CDR3 protein: CASSLNPLSYEQYF
CDR3 DNA: TGTGCCAGCAGCTTAAACCCGCTGAGCTACGAGCAGTACTTC

D gene: NA
clone size: NA
J gene: TRBJ2-7
V gene: TRBV5-8
CDR3 protein: CASSLGASDSRQYF
CDR3 DNA: TGTGCCAGCAGCTTGGGGGCTAGCGACAGTAGGCAGTACTTC

D gene: NA
clone size: NA
J gene: TRBJ1-2
V gene: TRBV7-9
CDR3 protein: CASSLTGDSGNTF
CDR3 DNA: TGTGCCAGCAGCTTAACGGGGGACTCTGGAAACACCTTC

D gene: NA
clone size: NA
J gene: TRBJ2-7
V gene: TRBV19
CDR3 protein: CASSITETYEQYF
CDR3 DNA: TGTGCCAGTAGTATTACGGAGACCTACGAGCAGTACTTC

D gene: TRBD1
clone size: many
J gene: TRBJ1-2
V gene: TRBV15
CDR3 protein: CATSSSIGQVVYGYTF
CDR3 DNA: TGTGCCACCAGCAGCTCGATAGGACAGGTCGTCTATGGCTACACCTTC

D gene: TRBD2
clone size: NA
J gene: TRBJ2-1
V gene: TRBV7-8
CDR3 protein: CATPGGRSDEQFF
CDR3 DNA: TGTGCCACCCCGGGGGGGCGAAGCGATGAGCAGTTCTTC

D gene: NA
clone size: NA
J gene: TRBJ1-1
V gene: TRBV7-8
CDR3 protein: CASSLSRAAFF
CDR3 DNA: TGTGCCAGCAGCTTATCTAGGGCAGCTTTCTTT

D gene: NA
clone size: many
J gene: TRBJ2-7
V gene: TRBV19
CDR3 protein: CASSRQASSYEQYF
CDR3 DNA: TGTGCCAGTAGCCGACAGGCTAGCTCCTACGAGCAGTACTTC

D gene: TRBD1
clone size: many
J gene: TRBJ1-3
V gene: TRBV19
CDR3 protein: CASRGTGGFGNTIYF
CDR3 DNA: TGTGCCAGTAGGGGGACAGGGGGCTTTGGAAACACCATATATTTT

D gene: NA
clone size: NA
J gene: TRBJ1-5
V gene: TRBV7-3
CDR3 protein: CASSFGWTDQPQHF
CDR3 DNA: TGTGCCAGCAGTTTTGGTTGGACAGATCAGCCCCAGCATTTT

D gene: NA
clone size: NA
J gene: TRBJ1-5
V gene: TRBV3-1
CDR3 protein: CASSQDHAGNQPQHF
CDR3 DNA: TGTGCCAGCAGCCAAGATCACGCGGGCAATCAGCCCCAGCATTTT

D gene: TRBD1
clone size: many
J gene: TRBJ1-5
V gene: TRBV2
CDR3 protein: CASTRDRDEDNQPQHF
CDR3 DNA: TGTGCCAGCACCCGGGACAGGGATGAGGACAATCAGCCCCAGCATTTT

D gene: TRBD1
clone size: many
J gene: TRBJ1-2
V gene: TRBV20-1
CDR3 protein: CSARGWDRGNLNYGYTF
CDR3 DNA: TGCAGTGCTAGAGGTTGGGACAGGGGAAACCTTAACTATGGCTACACCTTC

D gene: NA
clone size: many
J gene: TRBJ2-3
V gene: TRBV12-3/TRBV12-4
CDR3 protein: CASSISTDTQYF
CDR3 DNA: TGTGCCAGCAGTATAAGCACAGATACGCAGTATTTT

D gene: NA
clone size: many
J gene: TRBJ1-1
V gene: TRBV20-1
CDR3 protein: CSARIIQGINTEAFF
CDR3 DNA: TGCAGTGCTAGAATTATCCAGGGTATCAACACTGAAGCTTTCTTT

D gene: NA
clone size: NA
J gene: TRBJ1-5
V gene: TRBV19
CDR3 protein: CASSIGRDPTVRQPQHF
CDR3 DNA: TGTGCCAGTAGTATAGGACGGGACCCGACGGTAAGACAGCCCCAGCATTTT

D gene: TRBD1
clone size: NA
J gene: TRBJ1-5
V gene: TRBV10-3
CDR3 protein: CAISSTGDQPQHF
CDR3 DNA: TGTGCCATCAGCTCTACAGGGGATCAGCCCCAGCATTTT

D gene: NA
clone size: many
J gene: TRBJ2-3
V gene: TRBV11-1
CDR3 protein: CASSAGTGSTDTQYF
CDR3 DNA: TGTGCCAGCAGCGCGGGGACCGGTAGCACAGATACGCAGTATTTT

D gene: NA
clone size: NA
J gene: TRBJ2-7
V gene: TRBV19
CDR3 protein: CASSIGQGNYEQYF
CDR3 DNA: TGTGCCAGTAGTATAGGTCAGGGGAACTACGAGCAGTACTTC

D gene: NA
clone size: many
J gene: TRBJ2-7
V gene: TRBV2
CDR3 protein: CASSESWTGHNNEQYF
CDR3 DNA: TGTGCCAGCAGTGAAAGTTGGACGGGGCATAACAACGAGCAGTACTTC

D gene: TRBD1
clone size: few
J gene: TRBJ2-2
V gene: TRBV19
CDR3 protein: CASSSRPTGGVAGELFF
CDR3 DNA: TGTGCCAGTAGTAGCCGTCCAACAGGGGGCGTCGCCGGGGAGCTGTTTTTT

D gene: NA
clone size: many
J gene: TRBJ2-6
V gene: TRBV2
CDR3 protein: CASSGVSGANVLTF
CDR3 DNA: TGTGCCAGCAGTGGGGTGTCTGGGGCCAACGTCCTGACTTTC

D gene: TRBD1
clone size: many
J gene: TRBJ1-2
V gene: TRBV7-8
CDR3 protein: CASSSSGQGYGYTF
CDR3 DNA: TGTGCCAGCAGCTCGTCTGGACAGGGGTATGGCTACACCTTC

D gene: NA
clone size: NA
J gene: TRBJ2-2
V gene: TRBV4-1
CDR3 protein: CASSQPGLAAELFF
CDR3 DNA: TGCGCCAGCAGCCAACCGGGGCTTGCCGCGGAGCTGTTTTTC

D gene: TRBD1
clone size: NA
J gene: TRBJ1-1
V gene: TRBV10-3
CDR3 protein: CAISEQGASGAFF
CDR3 DNA: TGTGCCATCAGTGAGCAGGGGGCGTCTGGCGCTTTCTTT

D gene: NA
clone size: many
J gene: TRBJ1-6
V gene: TRBV7-9
CDR3 protein: CASSFLSNSPLHF
CDR3 DNA: TGTGCCAGCAGCTTTTTATCTAATTCACCCCTCCACTTT

D gene: NA
clone size: few
J gene: TRBJ1-3
V gene: TRBV4-2
CDR3 protein: CASSHPLVLSGDTIYF
CDR3 DNA: TGTGCCAGCAGCCACCCGCTCGTCCTCTCCGGGGACACCATATATTTT

D gene: NA
clone size: NA
J gene: TRBJ2-3
V gene: TRBV5-1
CDR3 protein: CASSVPDVADTQYF
CDR3 DNA: TGCGCCAGCAGCGTCCCGGATGTGGCAGATACGCAGTATTTT

D gene: NA
clone size: NA
J gene: TRBJ2-1
V gene: TRBV11-2
CDR3 protein: CASSLDGRLAEYNEQFF
CDR3 DNA: TGTGCCAGCAGCTTAGATGGGAGGCTAGCAGAATACAATGAGCAGTTCTTC

D gene: NA
clone size: once
J gene: TRBJ1-5
V gene: TRBV10-3
CDR3 protein: CAISEQSDQPQHF
CDR3 DNA: TGTGCCATCAGTGAACAGTCGGATCAGCCCCAGCATTTT

D gene: TRBD2
clone size: NA
J gene: TRBJ2-3
V gene: TRBV10-2
CDR3 protein: CARYLSGRCTDTQYF
CDR3 DNA: TGCGCCAGATACCTTAGCGGGAGATGCACAGATACGCAGTATTTT

D gene: TRBD1
clone size: many
J gene: TRBJ1-1
V gene: TRBV7-8
CDR3 protein: CASSSGGPVTEAFF
CDR3 DNA: TGTGCCAGCAGCTCAGGGGGCCCGGTCACTGAAGCTTTCTTT

D gene: NA
clone size: few
J gene: TRBJ1-1
V gene: TRBV6-1
CDR3 protein: CASSAPSGTEAFF
CDR3 DNA: TGTGCCAGCAGTGCACCTTCGGGCACTGAAGCTTTCTTT

D gene: NA
clone size: NA
J gene: TRBJ1-6
V gene: TRBV6-4
CDR3 protein: CASSVGDNSPLHF
CDR3 DNA: TGTGCCAGCAGTGTCGGAGATAATTCACCCCTCCACTTT

D gene: NA
clone size: many
J gene: TRBJ1-2
V gene: TRBV4-1
CDR3 protein: CASSYRGTSYGYTF
CDR3 DNA: TGCGCCAGCAGCTATCGCGGGACATCTTATGGCTACACCTTC

D gene: NA
clone size: NA
J gene: TRBJ2-6
V gene: TRBV5-1
CDR3 protein: CASSLDKFSGANVLTF
CDR3 DNA: TGCGCCAGCAGCCTTGACAAATTCTCTGGGGCCAACGTCCTGACTTTC

D gene: TRBD1
clone size: many
J gene: TRBJ2-1
V gene: TRBV25-1
CDR3 protein: CASTLAGDRGSEQFF
CDR3 DNA: TGTGCCAGCACTCTCGCCGGGGACAGGGGGAGTGAGCAGTTCTTC

D gene: TRBD2
clone size: few
J gene: TRBJ2-3
V gene: TRBV5-1
CDR3 protein: CASSLSGTSGSYTQYF
CDR3 DNA: TGCGCCAGCAGTCTCTCGGGGACTAGCGGGAGTTATACGCAGTATTTT

D gene: TRBD2
clone size: many
J gene: TRBJ2-7
V gene: TRBV7-2
CDR3 protein: CASSFRPPTSGVGSYEQYF
CDR3 DNA: TGTGCCAGCAGCTTCCGACCACCGACTAGCGGGGTGGGCTCCTACGAGCAGTACTTC

D gene: NA
clone size: many
J gene: TRBJ1-2
V gene: TRBV20-1
CDR3 protein: CSTEVRNYGYTF
CDR3 DNA: TGCAGTACAGAAGTACGAAACTATGGCTACACCTTC

D gene: TRBD2
clone size: NA
J gene: TRBJ2-1
V gene: TRBV6-1
CDR3 protein: CASSEAGGFHNEQFF
CDR3 DNA: TGTGCCAGCAGTGAAGCGGGGGGGTTTCACAATGAGCAGTTCTTC

D gene: NA
clone size: NA
J gene: TRBJ2-3
V gene: TRBV7-9
CDR3 protein: CASSFGSTDTQYF
CDR3 DNA: TGTGCCAGTAGCTTCGGTAGCACAGATACGCAGTATTTT

D gene: TRBD1
clone size: many
J gene: TRBJ2-1
V gene: TRBV2
CDR3 protein: CASIPGTGSSYNEQFF
CDR3 DNA: TGTGCCAGCATACCCGGGACAGGGAGCTCCTACAATGAGCAGTTCTTC

D gene: NA
clone size: many
J gene: TRBJ1-5
V gene: TRBV19
CDR3 protein: CASASPGGRQPQHF
CDR3 DNA: TGTGCCAGTGCCTCTCCGGGGGGGAGACAGCCCCAGCATTTT

D gene: NA
clone size: NA
J gene: TRBJ1-6
V gene: TRBV5-6
CDR3 protein: CASSPGDYQGFNSPLHF
CDR3 DNA: TGTGCCAGCAGCCCAGGGGACTATCAGGGTTTTAATTCACCCCTCCACTTT

D gene: NA
clone size: many
J gene: TRBJ2-5
V gene: TRBV20-1
CDR3 protein: CSARLQGHHQETQYF
CDR3 DNA: TGCAGTGCTAGATTACAGGGACATCACCAAGAGACCCAGTACTTC

D gene: TRBD2
clone size: NA
J gene: TRBJ2-3
V gene: TRBV5-1
CDR3 protein: CASSLETSATDTQYF
CDR3 DNA: TGCGCCAGCAGCTTAGAGACTAGCGCCACAGATACGCAGTATTTT

D gene: TRBD1
clone size: many
J gene: TRBJ2-3
V gene: TRBV7-9
CDR3 protein: CASSEQGHSTDTQYF
CDR3 DNA: TGTGCCAGCAGCGAACAGGGGCATAGCACAGATACGCAGTATTTT

D gene: NA
clone size: many
J gene: TRBJ2-5
V gene: TRBV5-1
CDR3 protein: CASSKGVEETQYF
CDR3 DNA: TGCGCCAGCAGCAAAGGGGTGGAGGAGACCCAGTACTTC

D gene: NA
clone size: NA
J gene: TRBJ1-2
V gene: TRBV12-3/TRBV12-4
CDR3 protein: CASSPHHRGGGYTF
CDR3 DNA: TGTGCCAGCAGTCCCCATCATCGGGGCGGAGGCTACACCTTC

D gene: TRBD1
clone size: few
J gene: TRBJ1-1
V gene: TRBV11-3
CDR3 protein: CASSWDRGPNTEAFF
CDR3 DNA: TGTGCCAGCAGCTGGGACAGGGGACCGAACACTGAAGCTTTCTTT

D gene: TRBD1
clone size: many
J gene: TRBJ1-2
V gene: TRBV3-1
CDR3 protein: CASSREGQRYYGYTF
CDR3 DNA: TGTGCCAGCAGCCGCGAGGGACAGCGGTACTATGGCTACACCTTC

D gene: NA
clone size: NA
J gene: TRBJ2-5
V gene: TRBV24-1
CDR3 protein: CATSDTRGVGTQYF
CDR3 DNA: TGTGCCACCAGTGATACACGGGGCGTCGGGACCCAGTACTTC

D gene: TRBD1
clone size: many
J gene: TRBJ1-1
V gene: TRBV19
CDR3 protein: CASSRQGVIEAFF
CDR3 DNA: TGTGCCAGTAGTAGACAGGGGGTGATTGAAGCTTTCTTT

D gene: TRBD1
clone size: many
J gene: TRBJ1-1
V gene: TRBV12-3/TRBV12-4
CDR3 protein: CASRGQGRYTEAFF
CDR3 DNA: TGTGCCAGCAGGGGACAGGGGCGGTATACTGAAGCTTTCTTT

D gene: NA
clone size: many
J gene: TRBJ1-2
V gene: TRBV5-1
CDR3 protein: CASSLDDTYYGYTF
CDR3 DNA: TGCGCCAGCAGCTTGGATGACACCTACTATGGCTACACCTTC

D gene: NA
clone size: few
J gene: TRBJ1-2
V gene: TRBV19
CDR3 protein: CASSQGQRVGYGYTF
CDR3 DNA: TGTGCCAGCAGCCAAGGGCAGAGGGTTGGCTATGGCTACACCTTC

D gene: TRBD1
clone size: many
J gene: TRBJ2-7
V gene: TRBV5-8
CDR3 protein: CASSPTTGGYEQYF
CDR3 DNA: TGTGCCAGCAGCCCCACCACAGGGGGATACGAGCAGTACTTC

D gene: NA
clone size: few
J gene: TRBJ1-4
V gene: TRBV29-1
CDR3 protein: CSVAPTGHNEKLFF
CDR3 DNA: TGCAGCGTTGCCCCGACAGGCCATAATGAAAAACTGTTTTTT